This T cell receptor beta chain was retrieved from a study of cytomegalovirus exposure and HLA in healthy donors (dated by TCRdb to the late 2010s). Regarding the research as a whole: An earlier analysis of approximately 640 of the donors reported 250 to 300 Gb of sequence data and roughly 100 million unique TCR beta sequences from some 180 million T cells. About 320 gigabases of sequencing data and tens of millions of unique TCR sequences were included in an early release covering several hundred HLA-typed donors. Among the approximately 400 genotyped donors, about 83% belonged to the genetic ancestry cluster associated with self-reported Caucasian donors. The study aimed to test whether signatures of past pathogen exposure could be identified by cataloging public T cell receptors. The study profiled the T cell repertoires of under 850 subjects by immunosequencing and related them to cytomegalovirus serostatus. Along with the roughly 700-subject first cohort, a separate validation cohort of roughly 110 different subjects was used. The study combined high-throughput TCR immunosequencing, statistical association of individual TCRs with disease status, and machine learning to predict cytomegalovirus infection status. A later analysis re-examined previously published TCR beta repertoires from just over 650 donors and added high-resolution HLA genotyping to investigate patterns of TCR occurrence. Rather than using new phenotypic data, the later analysis identified candidate immune exposures from TCR beta sequences and from how often those sequences occurred across donors. An earlier analysis of 587 of the donors applied high-throughput TCR beta sequencing to assess whether each TCR beta V gene segment acted as functional or pseudogenic. Donor age, sex, ethnicity and CMV serostatus were collected together with the repertoire data. In a later genetic analysis, genome-wide SNP genotypes for about 65% of the roughly 700 donors were used, and that subset was treated as a discovery cohort. Every repertoire in the discovery cohort had been generated on one and the same sequencing platform. Both class I and class II loci were covered by HLA typing, at four-digit resolution. Typing coverage varied by locus: about 620-630 donors for A, B, C, DRB1 and DQB1; under 550 for DQA1; 606 for DPA1; 450 to 480 for DPB1. Four or five DR-DQ haplotypes were treated as single units for association and clustering because of strong linkage in the cohort. Among about 360 genotyped donors of the cohort, an average of approximately 250,000 unique TCR beta nucleotide sequences were sequenced per donor, roughly 20% of them non-productive.

The library came from the immunoSEQ multiplex PCR assay. For the multiplex PCR, a mixture combining 60 forward primers for TCR Vbeta segments and 13 reverse primers for TCR Jbeta segments was used. Amplification of the CDR3 region of rearranged TCR beta genes was performed with a multiplex PCR assay on genomic DNA. The Illumina HiSeq System was used to sequence the amplified TCR beta libraries as 87-base-pair reads. As for the authors' bioinformatics: In a later analysis, 70 million to 95 million unique TCR beta chains were counted across the approximately 670 repertoires, and about 9.9 million of these chains were shared by at least two donors. Raw reads were error-corrected and collapsed into unique sequences with a nearest-neighbor algorithm that merged closely related sequences to remove PCR and sequencing errors. To assign V, D and J gene segments, CDR3 sequences were aligned to IMGT reference sequences. Each retained sequence needed at least a six-nucleotide match to both a V gene segment and a J gene segment. Rearrangements were classified as productive when the CDR3 lacked stop codons and remained in frame with V and J, and all other rearrangements were classified as non-productive. Following IMGT convention, CDR3 was defined as the stretch from the second conserved V-encoded cysteine to the conserved J-encoded phenylalanine. Sequences without an unambiguous match to a single V gene segment were excluded from the earlier analysis of 450 to 750 of the donors. An earlier analysis of a few hundred of the donors called V segments functional above 56.7% productive rearrangements and segregating when the between-donor standard deviation exceeded 5%. A statistical classification framework was built to diagnose cytomegalovirus status from the catalog of TCR beta chain sequences. In a later analysis, TCR nucleotide sequences were compared against IMGT/GENE-DB human TR gene sequences so that V and J genes could be assigned. In a later analysis, CDR3 sequences and most-parsimonious VDJ recombination scenarios were assigned using the TCRdist pipeline. In a later analysis, every TCR beta chain was defined by the combination of its CDR3 amino acid sequence and its V-gene family, and reads without a unique V-gene family were dropped. A later analysis removed several hundred highly shared, low-generation-probability nucleotide sequences to deal with suspected cross-contamination and a sequencing artifact. For each public chain, a later analysis derived a clonal expansion index from normalized ranks of inferred template counts within each repertoire. A later analysis computed generation probabilities with a VDJ recombination model fitted to out-of-frame rearrangements, and checked the results against IGoR. In a later analysis, hypergeometric tests were used to score TCR-TCR, TCR-HLA and TCR-CMV co-occurrence, with a repertoire-size bias correction applied to TCR pairs. False discovery rates were estimated in a later analysis by permuting HLA or CMV assignments 20 times. In a later analysis, co-occurring TCRs were grouped using DBSCAN, and TCRdist sequence similarity was added for clustering within HLA-allele-positive subsets. Repertoires with fewer than 30,000 or more than 120,000 public chains were left out of co-occurrence clustering, as were about five repertoires with anomalous nucleotide sharing. This is the immuneACCESS table as TCRdb keeps it, with only in-frame sequences that have V and J called. A part of the clones is gone; compared with another copy, unresolved V genes explain less than half, and the rest is unexplained. V, J and clone size derive from that table, while D and trimming were established from the DNA sequence. This sample gives about 140,000 clones in total; around 80% of them show up just once. The ten largest clones capture about 2.4% of the sample.

V was cut back by 5 bases and J by 0 bases, leaving a gap of 12 bases between them. Spanning cysteine to phenylalanine, the CDR3 consists of 16 amino acids. The kept DNA is CDR3 alone, 48 bases in frame from the first base. CDR1 and CDR2 (SGHRS, YFSETQ) derive from the germline V gene. In total, roughly 710 healthy bone marrow donors made up the cohort. At the time of sampling, every cohort member was nominally healthy, though immune exposures that went unrecorded were likely present. The donor tested CMV seronegative and was one of the 352 seronegative cohort members. A peripheral blood sample was provided by each donor, and peripheral blood mononuclear cells were used for TCR beta sequencing. The Qiagen DNeasy Blood Extraction Kit was used to extract genomic DNA from the blood cell samples. As to this clone: Its antigen has not been determined. Nothing much larger sits one base from this clone, and base qualities are not available.

What the research found in general, with its limitations: Correlated functional status among segregating V segments might be attributable to linkage disequilibrium, but an unknown experimental factor could not be ruled out. According to a later analysis, most CMV-associated TCR beta chains appeared to be HLA-restricted, and the HLA associations seemed to be driven largely by CMV exposure. Because HLA typing was missing for some donors at each locus, association tests included only the typed subset. According to a later genetic analysis, donors in an Asian-associated ancestry cluster had fewer N-insertions in productive TCRs than the roughly 670-donor mean. Specific HLA alleles were associated with 15,000 to 20,000 TCR beta sequences at a false discovery rate of 0.05 in a later analysis. The earlier analysis of approximately 540 of the donors excluded roughly 17 rarely observed V segments, including chromosome 9 orphons, because counts were too low. A further reported finding was that TCR beta sequences accurately predicted the HLA-A and HLA-B alleles for most subjects in the first cohort. The classifier was reported to diagnose cytomegalovirus status with high specificity and sensitivity in both the original cohort and the validation cohort. Assigning TCR associations to individual alleles was difficult when HLA alleles, especially DR and DQ, strongly co-occurred. It was suggested by the authors that the approach could potentially be generalized to other disease states and immunological phenotypes. According to a later analysis, parvovirus B19, influenza, CMV and Epstein-Barr virus appeared linked to several top co-occurrence clusters. The 87-base-pair reads could not distinguish some IMGT-functional V segments, including TRBV6-2 and TRBV6-3, so those segments were excluded. In an earlier analysis of approximately 600 of the donors, most TCR beta V segments were observed in productive rearrangements about 87% or about 30% of the time, broadly matching IMGT annotations. In a later analysis, HLA-associated TCR beta chains were found to be more clonally expanded and to have lower generation probabilities than equally common non-associated chains. In vitro tests confirmed that a few of the cytomegalovirus-associated TCR beta chains recognize cytomegalovirus antigens. An association between a missense DCLRE1C variant and V-gene and J-gene trimming of TCR beta chains was found in a later genetic analysis and replicated in an independent cohort. CMV serostatus was the only immune exposure information available for the cohort. Most TCR sequences were observed very rarely across donors, whereas some public TCRs were present in many individuals. Roughly uniform sequencing depth across donors was assumed in presence/absence analyses, although this assumption may not hold. A cluster of highly shared sequence variants was judged likely to represent a technical artifact of the sequencing pipeline. In this cohort, only TCR beta chains were sequenced, and detectable features were limited by the absence of alpha or paired-chain data. A total of fewer than 200 TCR beta chains were listed by the study as associated with cytomegalovirus. According to a later analysis, TCR association rates differed among HLA loci, with DRB1 alleles showing the most associated TCRs and HLA-C alleles showing the fewest.

Material: PBMCs. The sequence joins TRBV5-1 to TRBJ2-6; TRBD2 is a possible D gene, resting on 6 matching bases. This clonotype originated in a man aged 50 or older in good health and CMV-seronegative. The CDR3 protein sequence reads: CASRRDSHSGANVLTF. Read as DNA, the sequence is TGCGCCAGCAGGCGGGACTCCCACTCTGGGGCCAACGTCCTGACTTTC.